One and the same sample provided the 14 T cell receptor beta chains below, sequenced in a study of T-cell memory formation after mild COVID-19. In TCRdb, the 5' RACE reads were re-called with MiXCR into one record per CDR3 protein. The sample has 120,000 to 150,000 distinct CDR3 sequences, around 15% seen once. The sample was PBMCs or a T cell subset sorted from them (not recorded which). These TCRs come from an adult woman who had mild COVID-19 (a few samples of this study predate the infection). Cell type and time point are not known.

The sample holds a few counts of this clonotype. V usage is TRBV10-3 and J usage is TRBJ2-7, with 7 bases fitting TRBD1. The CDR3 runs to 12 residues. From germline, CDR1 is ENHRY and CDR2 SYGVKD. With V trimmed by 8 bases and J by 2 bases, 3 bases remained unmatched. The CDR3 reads CAIGTAAYEQYF. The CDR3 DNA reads TGTGCCATCGGGACAGCCGCCTACGAGCAGTACTTC.

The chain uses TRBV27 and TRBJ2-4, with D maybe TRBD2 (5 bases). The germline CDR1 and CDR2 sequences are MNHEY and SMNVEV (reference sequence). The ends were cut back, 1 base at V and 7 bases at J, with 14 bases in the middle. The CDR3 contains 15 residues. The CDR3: CASSLFTSSGNIQYF. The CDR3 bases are TGTGCCAGCAGTTTATTCACCTCTTCGGGGAACATTCAGTACTTC.

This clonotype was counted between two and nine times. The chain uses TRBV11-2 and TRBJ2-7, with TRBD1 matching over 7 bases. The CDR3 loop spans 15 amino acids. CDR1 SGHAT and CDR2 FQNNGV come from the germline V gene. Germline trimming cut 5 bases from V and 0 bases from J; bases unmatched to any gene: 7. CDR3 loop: CASSRSRDSSYEQYF. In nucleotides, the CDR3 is TGTGCCAGCAGCCGCTCCCGGGACAGCTCCTACGAGCAGTACTTC.

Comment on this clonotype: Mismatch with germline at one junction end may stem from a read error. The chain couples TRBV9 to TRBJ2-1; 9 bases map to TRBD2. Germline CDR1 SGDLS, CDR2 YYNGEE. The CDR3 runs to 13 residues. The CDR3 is CASSGASGINEIF. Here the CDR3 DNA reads TGTGCCAGCAGCGGGGCTAGCGGGATTAACGAGATCTTC.

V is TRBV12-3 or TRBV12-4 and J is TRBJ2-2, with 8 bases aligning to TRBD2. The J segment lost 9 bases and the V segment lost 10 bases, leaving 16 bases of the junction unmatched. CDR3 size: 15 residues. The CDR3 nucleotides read TGTGCCACAGGATGGGGACGGGGGGGCGTCTGGGAGCTGTTTTTT. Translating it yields CATGWGRGGVWELFF.

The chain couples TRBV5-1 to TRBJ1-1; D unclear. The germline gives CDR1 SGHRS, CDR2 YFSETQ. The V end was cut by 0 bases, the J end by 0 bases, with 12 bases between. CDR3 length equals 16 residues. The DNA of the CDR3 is TGCGCCAGCAGCTTGGACAGATCCCTTCTGAACACTGAAGCTTTCTTT. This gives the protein CASSLDRSLLNTEAFF.

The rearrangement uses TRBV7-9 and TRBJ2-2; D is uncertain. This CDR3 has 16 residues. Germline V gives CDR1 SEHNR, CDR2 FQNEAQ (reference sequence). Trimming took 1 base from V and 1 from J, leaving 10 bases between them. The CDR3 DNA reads TGTGCCAGCAGCTTAGACGGACCTGAGAACACCGGGGAGCTGTTTTTT. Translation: CASSLDGPENTGELFF.

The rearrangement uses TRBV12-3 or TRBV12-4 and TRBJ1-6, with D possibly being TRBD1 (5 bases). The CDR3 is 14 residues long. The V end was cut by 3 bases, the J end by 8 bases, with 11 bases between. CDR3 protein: CASSLWDGDSPLHF. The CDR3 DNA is TGTGCCAGCAGTTTGTGGGACGGGGATTCACCCCTCCACTTT.

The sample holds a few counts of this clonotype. For the CDR3, the DNA is TGCGCCAGCAGCCAAGATGGGACGGAGAATGAAAAACTGTTTTTT. Translating gives CASSQDGTENEKLFF. The chain carries TRBV4-3 and TRBJ1-4; weak D call: TRBD1 (5 bases). The CDR3 extends over 15 amino acids. The ends were cut back, 0 bases at V and 5 bases at J, with 10 bases in the middle. Germline values: CDR1 LGHNA, CDR2 YSLEER.

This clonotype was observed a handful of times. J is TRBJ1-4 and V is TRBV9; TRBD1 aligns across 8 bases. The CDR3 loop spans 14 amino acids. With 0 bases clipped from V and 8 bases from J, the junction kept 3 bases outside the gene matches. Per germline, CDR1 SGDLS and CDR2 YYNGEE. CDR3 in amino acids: CASSVGGTGEKLFF. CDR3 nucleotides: TGTGCCAGCAGCGTAGGCGGGACAGGAGAAAAACTGTTTTTT.

The CDR3 reads CATSDGVAIGYTF. CDR3 nucleotides: TGTGCCACCAGTGACGGGGTCGCGATAGGCTACACCTTC. V usage is TRBV24-1 and J usage is TRBJ1-2; D unresolved. Trimming took off 4 bases at V and 8 bases at J, with 13 bases between the two ends. The germline CDR1 and CDR2 sequences are KGHDR and SFDVKD. The CDR3 has 13 residues.

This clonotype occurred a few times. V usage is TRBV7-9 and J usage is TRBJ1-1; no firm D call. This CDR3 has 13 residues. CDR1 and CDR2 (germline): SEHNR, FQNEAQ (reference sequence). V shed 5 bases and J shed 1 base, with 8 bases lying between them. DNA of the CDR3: TGTGCCAGCAGCGCGACACCGAACACTGAAGCTTTCTTT. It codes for CASSATPNTEAFF.

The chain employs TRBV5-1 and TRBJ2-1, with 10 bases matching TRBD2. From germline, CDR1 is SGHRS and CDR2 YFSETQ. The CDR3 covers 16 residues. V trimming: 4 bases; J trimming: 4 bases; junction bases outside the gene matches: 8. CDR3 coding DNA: TGCGCCAGCAGCCCGGGGGGGACTAGCGTATACAATGAGCAGTTCTTC. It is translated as CASSPGGTSVYNEQFF.

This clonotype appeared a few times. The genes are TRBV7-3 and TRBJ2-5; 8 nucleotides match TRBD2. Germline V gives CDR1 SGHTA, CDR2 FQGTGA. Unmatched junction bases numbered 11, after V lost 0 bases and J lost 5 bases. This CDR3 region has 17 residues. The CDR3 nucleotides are TGTGCCAGCAGCTTAACGGGGACTAGATGGGGGCTGGAGACCCAGTACTTC. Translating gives CASSLTGTRWGLETQYF.